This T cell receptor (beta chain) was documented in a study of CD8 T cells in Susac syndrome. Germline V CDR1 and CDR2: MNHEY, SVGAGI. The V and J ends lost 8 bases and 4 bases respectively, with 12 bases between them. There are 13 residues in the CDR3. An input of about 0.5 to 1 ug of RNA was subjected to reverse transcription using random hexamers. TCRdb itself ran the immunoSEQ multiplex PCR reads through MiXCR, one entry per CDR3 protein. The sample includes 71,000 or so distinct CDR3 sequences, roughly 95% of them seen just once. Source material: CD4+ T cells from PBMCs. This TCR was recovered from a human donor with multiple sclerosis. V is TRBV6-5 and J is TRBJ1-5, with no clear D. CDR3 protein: CASGREGNQPQHF. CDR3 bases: TGTGCCAGCGGAAGGGAGGGAAATCAGCCCCAGCATTTT.